This passage covers 11 T cell receptor beta chains from one sample sequenced in a study of shared clonotypes between healthy human individuals. Libraries were prepared by immunoSEQ multiplex PCR; TCRdb keeps only in-frame clonotypes and omits some of them. This table has 490,000 or so clones, around 80% appearing once. Material for sequencing was PBMCs. The receptors shown here come from a woman aged 40 to 55 in good health. Some clones in this sample may be carry-over from other donors' samples.

The chain has TRBV6-5 and TRBJ2-7; 7 bases align to TRBD1. From germline, CDR1 is MNHEY and CDR2 SVGAGI. The V and J ends lost 6 bases and 3 bases, in that order; junction bases with no gene match: 11. CDR3 length equals 15 residues. The CDR3 nucleotides read TGTGCCAGCAGCCTTATCGACAGGGATGACTACGAGCAGTACTTC. This codes for CASSLIDRDDYEQYF.

The gene calls are TRBV11-2 and TRBJ2-1; D is possibly TRBD2 (5 bases). CDR3 length: 15 amino acids. The V end lost 4 bases, the J end lost 7 bases, and 17 bases lay between the germline ends. Germline lookup yields CDR1 SGHAT and CDR2 FQNNGV. The CDR3: CASSYLAPRANEQFF. Here the CDR3 DNA reads TGTGCCAGCAGCTACCTAGCCCCCCGGGCGAATGAGCAGTTCTTC.

The genes are TRBV7-2 and TRBJ1-2, with a weak D call TRBD1 (5 bases). CDR1 and CDR2 from the germline V gene are SGHTA and FQGNSA. The V end lost 5 bases, the J end lost 4 bases, and 11 bases lay between the germline ends. This CDR3 comprises 13 residues. CDR3 DNA sequence: TGTGCCAGCAGCCCGGGACGGACCTATGGCTACACCTTC. The encoded protein is CASSPGRTYGYTF.

V gene TRBV5-1 combines with J gene TRBJ2-7; D not certain. Germline V CDR1 and CDR2: SGHRS, YFSETQ. The CDR3 is 14 amino acids. The V end was cut by 3 bases, the J end by 1 base, with 11 bases between. The CDR3 spells CASSWGDTSYEQYF. CDR3 coding DNA: TGCGCCAGCAGCTGGGGTGACACTTCCTACGAGCAGTACTTC.

The V gene is TRBV18, the J gene TRBJ2-1; 15 nucleotides agree with TRBD2. Germline loops: CDR1 KGHSH, CDR2 LQKENI. The trim removed 3 bases at V and 2 bases at J, leaving 8 bases unmatched. The CDR3 extends over 19 amino acids. In nucleotides, the CDR3 is TGTGCCAGCTCACCGGGACTAGCGGGAGGTTTAGGAGCCTACAATGAGCAGTTCTTC. It translates to CASSPGLAGGLGAYNEQFF.

The rearrangement joins TRBV30 to TRBJ1-1, with D unclear. There are 13 residues in the CDR3. Germline V gives CDR1 GTSNPN, CDR2 SVGIG (reference sequence). V was clipped by 8 bases and J by 2 bases, with 15 bases between them. The CDR3 DNA follows: TGTGCCGCAAGTTTTGGCTCAAACACTGAAGCTTTCTTT. Translating gives CAASFGSNTEAFF.

V and J are TRBV14 and TRBJ2-1, with a weak D call TRBD2 (6 bases). CDR1 and CDR2 from the germline V gene are SGHDN and FVKESK. This CDR3 has 17 amino acids. Trimming took 2 bases from V and 6 from J, leaving 20 bases between them. CDR3 loop: CASSQLAGRDFTNEQFF. The CDR3 nucleotides are TGTGCCAGCAGCCAATTGGCGGGCAGGGACTTTACCAATGAGCAGTTCTTC.

Worth noting for this clone: Other DNA sequences in the sample encode the same CDR3. This chain links TRBV6-6 with TRBJ2-2; D is ambiguous. There are 14 residues in the CDR3. The V end was cut by 9 bases, the J end by 3 bases, with 14 bases between. Germline V gene lookup returns CDR1 MNHNY and CDR2 SVGAGI (reference sequence). CDR3 protein: CASRSGTDTGELFF. The CDR3 DNA sequence: TGTGCCAGTAGGTCAGGTACGGACACCGGGGAGCTGTTTTTT.

The chain recombines TRBV2 with TRBJ2-7; no definite D call. V was pared by 6 bases and J by 4 bases, with 4 bases between. This CDR3 contains 10 residues. Germline V lookup: CDR1 SNHLY, CDR2 FYNNEI. Written as DNA, the CDR3 is TGTGCCAGCAGACGGTACGAGCAGTACTTC. Translated: CASRRYEQYF.

Only a few counts were recorded for this clone. The chain employs TRBV4-2 and TRBJ2-7; TRBD2 matches at 7 bases. The germline CDR1 and CDR2 sequences are LGHNA and YNFKEQ. This CDR3 region has 17 residues. V was pared by 0 bases and J by 1 base, with 9 bases of the junction left unmatched. This CDR3 reads CASSQEGELAESYEQYF. CDR3 coding DNA: TGTGCCAGCAGCCAAGAAGGAGAGCTAGCGGAGTCCTACGAGCAGTACTTC.

This clone appeared many times. The V gene is TRBV7-9, the J gene TRBJ2-6; weak D call: TRBD2 (6 bases). The CDR3 has 15 residues. Germline CDR1 reads SEHNR; CDR2 reads FQNEAQ (reference sequence). V lost 5 bases and J 4 bases, leaving 12 bases between the germline ends. CDR3 amino acids: CASSNRDLGANVLTF. The CDR3 DNA sequence: TGTGCCAGCAGCAACCGGGACTTGGGGGCCAACGTCCTGACTTTC.